The 23 T cell receptor beta chains below come from one sample, sequenced in a study of blood T cells in healthy people across ages (dated by TCRdb to 2013 to 2016). To prepare the library, 5' RACE was applied. The sample was run on an Illumina HiSeq 2500. A second PCR of about 6 to 11 cycles was performed with a sample-barcoded 5' primer and a J-beta primer mix. The public reads were reprocessed in TCRdb via fastp at Q25 and MiXCR, keeping in-frame beta chains. Each CDR3 protein appears once, grouped with its most common genes and DNA. The sample profile shows roughly 800,000 distinct CDR3 sequences; roughly 60% of them were found once. In total, the top ten clones hold around 22% of the sample. Sequencing input: blood. These receptor sequences come from a man aged 25 to 40 in good health.

The chain joins TRBV5-1 to TRBJ2-2, with D possibly matching TRBD1 (6 bases). V lost 4 bases and J 6 bases, leaving 16 bases between the germline ends. The length of the CDR3 is 15 residues. Germline V gives CDR1 SGHRS, CDR2 YFSETQ. The CDR3 coding sequence is TGCGCCAGCAGCCTACAGGGTTTATTTGCCGGGGAGCTGTTTTTT. As protein: CASSLQGLFAGELFF.

The V and J genes are TRBV6-2 or TRBV6-3 and TRBJ2-7; tentative D call: TRBD2 (5 bases). This CDR3 contains 14 residues. V lost 6 bases to trimming and J lost 0 bases, with 12 bases between them. Looked up from germline, CDR1 is MNHEY and CDR2 is SVGEGT. The CDR3 DNA reads as TGTGCCAGCAGCGATCACGGGGACTCCTACGAGCAGTACTTC. It translates to CASSDHGDSYEQYF.

The chain employs TRBV4-1 and TRBJ2-1; maybe TRBD1 (7 bases). Germline V gene data show CDR1 as MGHRA and CDR2 as YSYEKL. This CDR3 region has 16 residues. Trimming pared 0 bases from V and 5 bases from J, leaving 14 bases between. DNA of the CDR3: TGCGCCAGCAGCCAAGATTACAGGGGCGGGGACAATGAGCAGTTCTTC. It translates to CASSQDYRGGDNEQFF.

The rearrangement joins TRBV10-3 to TRBJ2-1; TRBD1 matches at 7 bases. The DNA end favors TRBJ2-7, so the J call may be wrong. CDR3 size: 15 residues. Per germline, CDR1 ENHRY and CDR2 SYGVKD. CDR3 nucleotide sequence: TGTGCCATCAGTGAGCCGGGACAGTTAAAGAATGAGCAGTACTTC. Protein product: CAISEPGQLKNEQYF.

This clonotype occurred once. The chain carries TRBV4-3 and TRBJ2-7; D might be TRBD2 (5 bases). V lost 1 base and J lost 0, with 13 bases in between. The CDR3 has 16 residues. Germline V gene sequence: CDR1 LGHNA, CDR2 YSLEER. The CDR3 nucleotides read TGCGCCAGCAGCCAAGTCGCGGGCCCAAGCTCCTACGAGCAGTACTTC. Its protein product is CASSQVAGPSSYEQYF.

This clonotype was detected ten times or more. One end of the junction fails to match germline, which may point to a read error. The gene calls are TRBV6-5 and TRBJ2-4; 11 nucleotides match TRBD1. CDR3 size: 15 residues. Germline CDR1 reads MNHEY; CDR2 reads SVGAGI. The CDR3 is CASSNSWTGGAEQYF. The CDR3 nucleotides read TGTGCCAGCAGTAACTCCTGGACAGGGGGCGCAGAGCAGTACTTC.

The chain employs TRBV4-1 and TRBJ2-1; 7 bases are a match to TRBD2. The CDR3 totals 16 residues. After removal of 0 bases from V and 4 bases from J, the junction contained 6 bases not matched to a gene. In germline, CDR1 is MGHRA, CDR2 YSYEKL. CDR3 amino acids: CASSQDLQRGYNEQFF. The CDR3 DNA reads TGCGCCAGCAGCCAAGATTTACAGCGGGGATACAATGAGCAGTTCTTC.

In this sample, this clonotype turned up a few times. V is TRBV11-2 and J is TRBJ2-5; TRBD2 matches 7 bases. CDR3 length: 14 residues. Trimming removed 5 bases from V and 11 bases from J; junction bases left unmatched: 14. Germline CDR1 is SGHAT and CDR2 is FQNNGV. The DNA of the CDR3 is TGTGCCAGCAGCACCATAGGACTAGGGCCTGAGCAGTACTTC. It is translated as CASSTIGLGPEQYF.

CDR3 sequence: CASSLKQGGGQYF. The CDR3 bases are TGTGCCAGCAGTTTAAAACAGGGGGGAGGGCAGTACTTC. The chain uses TRBV12-3 or TRBV12-4 and TRBJ2-7, with 8 bases that match TRBD1. V was pared by 2 bases and J by 9 bases, with 6 bases of the junction left unmatched. The CDR3 covers 13 residues.

The V gene is TRBV29-1, the J gene TRBJ1-2; tentatively, D is TRBD1 (5 bases). Per the germline V gene, CDR1 is SQVTM and CDR2 is ANQGSEA. V was trimmed by 5 bases and J by 0 bases, leaving 10 bases between them. The CDR3 runs 13 residues. CDR3 protein: CSVLGVANYGYTF. For the CDR3, the DNA is TGCAGCGTTTTGGGGGTCGCTAACTATGGCTACACCTTC.

This clonotype has a handful of counts. The V gene is TRBV7-9, the J gene TRBJ1-2, with D uncertain. Per germline, CDR1 SEHNR and CDR2 FQNEAQ (reference sequence). The V end was cut by 4 bases, the J end by 7 bases, with 10 bases between. The CDR3 length is 12 residues. In DNA, the CDR3 is TGTGCCAGCAGCTCAACCCAGGCTGGCTACACCTTC. Residues: CASSSTQAGYTF.

The CDR3 loop reads CAWTQGSGANVLTF. Here the CDR3 DNA reads TGTGCCTGGACCCAGGGATCTGGGGCCAACGTCCTGACTTTC. This rearrangement joins TRBV30 to TRBJ2-6; tentatively, D is TRBD1 (5 bases). CDR1 is GTSNPN and CDR2 is SVGIG in the germline V gene (reference sequence). V was cut by 4 bases and J by 1 base, with 8 bases left in between. This CDR3 comprises 14 residues.

The J gene is TRBJ1-2, the V gene TRBV25-1; no clear D. V was pared by 3 bases and J by 5 bases, with 16 bases between. Germline CDR1 MGHDK, CDR2 SYGVNS. The CDR3 covers 15 residues. The CDR3 here is CASSDYDIGRYGYTF. The CDR3 coding sequence is TGTGCCAGCAGTGATTATGACATCGGGAGGTATGGCTACACCTTC.

This clonotype is a singleton in its sample. This chain connects TRBV5-4 to TRBJ1-2; D unclear. Trimming removed 4 bases at V and 4 bases at J, with 14 bases between. The germline V gene has CDR1 SGHNT and CDR2 YYREEE (reference sequence). CDR3 length equals 14 residues. The CDR3 here is CASSKEQAAYGYTF. The CDR3 DNA is TGTGCCAGCAGCAAAGAACAAGCAGCCTATGGCTACACCTTC.

In its sample, this clonotype was seen a few times. The chain couples TRBV7-2 to TRBJ2-7, with D possibly TRBD1 on 6 matching bases. The CDR3 loop spans 15 amino acids. V was cut by 5 bases and J by 2 bases, with 16 bases left in between. The germline V gene has CDR1 SGHTA and CDR2 FQGNSA. DNA of the CDR3: TGTGCCAGCAGCGTGACAGGTATTCATACCTACGAGCAGTACTTC. It codes for CASSVTGIHTYEQYF.

In this sample, this clonotype turned up a few times. V and J are TRBV27 and TRBJ2-7; weak D call: TRBD1 (6 bases). Trimming left V 3 bases short and J 3 bases short, with 12 bases between. CDR1 MNHEY and CDR2 SMNVEV come from the germline V gene (reference sequence). The CDR3 is 14 amino acids. The CDR3 bases are TGTGCCAGCAGTTTCTCGGACAGAAACTACGAGCAGTACTTC. It translates to CASSFSDRNYEQYF.

The chain has TRBV11-2 and TRBJ2-5; D not resolved. The closer fit of TRBJ2-7 to the DNA end suggests the J call may be wrong. CDR1 is SGHAT and CDR2 is FQNNGV in the germline V gene. The CDR3 has 15 residues. The CDR3 bases are TGTGCCAGCAGCTTGCTTGCCTCCCCGAAATACGAGCAGTACTTC. It encodes CASSLLASPKYEQYF.

The chain uses TRBV6-6 and TRBJ2-5; D is uncertain. CDR1 MNHNY and CDR2 SVGAGI come from the germline V gene (reference sequence). This CDR3 has 16 residues. The V end was cut by 6 bases, the J end by 0 bases, with 17 bases between. CDR3 residues: CASRSSDGSYQETQYF. Written as DNA, the CDR3 is TGTGCCAGCAGATCTTCGGACGGGTCCTACCAAGAGACCCAGTACTTC.

This clonotype was seen a few times. The chain recombines TRBV25-1 with TRBJ2-6; D uncertain. V was trimmed by 6 bases and J by 2 bases, leaving 5 bases between them. The CDR3 runs to 13 residues. CDR1 is MGHDK, CDR2 SYGVNS, per germline. For the CDR3, the DNA is TGTGCCAGCAGCACTACTGGGGCCAACGTCCTGACTTTC. The encoded protein is CASSTTGANVLTF.

The gene calls are TRBV6-5 and TRBJ1-2; D not certain. V lost 0 bases, J lost 0 bases, and 17 bases lay in between. This CDR3 comprises 18 residues. The germline CDR1 and CDR2 sequences are MNHEY and SVGAGI. The CDR3 region has the DNA TGTGCCAGCAGTTACTCGAGTTTGGGGAGCGGTACTAACTATGGCTACACCTTC. This gives the protein CASSYSSLGSGTNYGYTF.

To note about this clonotype: A much larger clone is a single base away; this may be a read error. The chain has TRBV4-2 and TRBJ2-1, with 12 positions matching TRBD2. V trimming: 3 bases; J trimming: 8 bases; junction bases outside the gene matches: 8. The length of the CDR3 is 16 residues. Germline CDR1 reads LGHNA; CDR2 reads YNFKEQ. CDR3 DNA: TGTGCCAGCAGCCAGGGGCTAGCGGGAGGGTTGGATGAGCAGTTCTTC. It translates to CASSQGLAGGLDEQFF.

This clonotype occurred once. This chain joins TRBV3-1 and TRBJ1-1; no reliable D call. From germline, CDR1 is LGHDT and CDR2 YNNKEL (reference sequence). This CDR3 spans 18 amino acids. The V and J ends lost 5 bases and 0 bases respectively, with 22 bases between them. The CDR3 nucleotides read TGTGCCAGCAGCGAAAGAGGAGTGAGAAGGTTCATGAACACTGAAGCTTTCTTT. It encodes CASSERGVRRFMNTEAFF.

This clonotype was counted a single time. This sequence joins TRBV11-2 and TRBJ2-3; 9 nucleotides line up with TRBD2. V trimming: 5 bases; J trimming: 3 bases; junction bases outside the gene matches: 12. CDR1 is SGHAT, CDR2 FQNNGV, per germline. This CDR3 spans 17 amino acids. CDR3 protein: CASSTLSLAGRTDTQYF. Here the CDR3 DNA reads TGTGCCAGCAGCACTCTCAGCCTAGCGGGGAGGACAGATACGCAGTATTTT.